These 27 T cell receptor beta chains originate from one sample sequenced in a study of T-cell reconstitution after alpha-beta-depleted transplantation in children. Library preparation (for TCRbeta) was performed with unique molecular identifiers. TCRdb redid the calling of the PCR reads with MiXCR, one entry per CDR3 protein. In the table there are 380,000 or so distinct CDR3 sequences, 13% of which are singletons. Here the sequenced sample was PBMCs, taken from the stem cell graft. The receptors derive from a human donor who donated a stem cell graft to a child with Fanconi anemia.

This sequence joins TRBV4-3 and TRBJ2-3; the D is unclear. This CDR3 region has 16 residues. Germline V gene sequence: CDR1 LGHNA, CDR2 YSLEER. Between the trimmed V and J ends, which lost 0 bases and 4 bases, there was a span of 14 bases. The CDR3 protein is CASSQDGFGESDTQYF. The CDR3 DNA reads as TGCGCCAGCAGCCAAGATGGGTTTGGGGAATCAGATACGCAGTATTTT.

The chain links TRBV3-1 to TRBJ1-1; TRBD1 might be the D (6 bases). This CDR3 region has 15 residues. Germline CDR1 LGHDT, CDR2 YNNKEL (reference sequence). The V and J ends lost 0 bases and 3 bases respectively, with 11 bases between them. Here the CDR3 reads CASSQDWGADTEAFF. For the CDR3, the DNA is TGTGCCAGCAGCCAAGATTGGGGGGCGGACACTGAAGCTTTCTTT.

This clonotype was detected a few times. The chain uses TRBV6-5 and TRBJ2-1; D not certain. From germline, CDR1 is MNHEY and CDR2 SVGAGI. This CDR3 has 14 amino acids. Deletions cut 2 bases from V and 3 bases from J, with 8 bases between. The CDR3 region is CASSYRQDYNEQFF. For the CDR3, the DNA is TGTGCCAGCAGTTACAGGCAGGACTACAATGAGCAGTTCTTC.

The rearrangement joins TRBV5-1 to TRBJ2-1, with 10 positions matching TRBD1. The CDR3 is 16 amino acids. Germline assignment: CDR1 SGHRS and CDR2 YFSETQ. V dropped 4 bases and J dropped 2; count of bases not matched to a gene: 6. The CDR3 spells CASSISGTGAYNEQFF. DNA for the CDR3: TGCGCCAGCAGCATCTCCGGGACAGGGGCCTACAATGAGCAGTTCTTC.

The sample holds a few counts of this clonotype. The chain recombines TRBV12-3 or TRBV12-4 with TRBJ1-1, with D possibly matching TRBD1 (6 bases). With 7 bases removed from V and 0 bases from J, the gap between germline ends came to 15 bases. This CDR3 has 15 amino acids. The CDR3 is CASTLGGRMNTEAFF. The CDR3 DNA reads as TGTGCCAGCACCCTAGGGGGGCGCATGAACACTGAAGCTTTCTTT.

The CDR3: CASSLTTGVPEAFF. In nucleotides, the CDR3 is TGTGCCAGCAGCCTCACCACAGGGGTACCTGAAGCTTTCTTT. V gene TRBV12-3 or TRBV12-4 combines with J gene TRBJ1-1; 7 bases align to TRBD1. Unmatched junction bases numbered 10, after V lost 6 bases and J lost 6 bases. The CDR3 spans 14 residues.

This clonotype was observed many times. The chain couples TRBV5-1 to TRBJ1-1; D remains ambiguous. The CDR3 is 12 residues long. CDR1 and CDR2 from the germline V gene are SGHRS and YFSETQ. With 1 base removed from V and 3 bases from J, the gap between germline ends came to 4 bases. The CDR3 region is CASSLTDTEAFF. CDR3 nucleotides: TGCGCCAGCAGCTTGACGGACACTGAAGCTTTCTTT.

This clonotype was seen only a few times. The chain joins TRBV5-5 to TRBJ1-4; the D is unclear. Germline-derived CDR1 and CDR2 are SGHKS and YYEKEE (reference sequence). The CDR3 is 14 amino acids. Trimming took 6 bases from V and 4 from J, leaving 13 bases between them. The CDR3 protein is CASTGRLDNEKLFF. CDR3 DNA sequence: TGTGCCAGCACCGGACGGTTAGATAATGAAAAACTGTTTTTT.

A few counts support this clonotype. The rearrangement links TRBV7-2 to TRBJ2-2; 7 bases align to TRBD2. CDR1 and CDR2 (germline): SGHTA, FQGNSA. This CDR3 region has 15 residues. After removal of 5 bases from V and 6 bases from J, the junction contained 9 bases not matched to a gene. Here the CDR3 reads CASSPRGGLAGELFF. CDR3 DNA sequence: TGTGCCAGCAGCCCCCGGGGAGGGTTGGCCGGGGAGCTGTTTTTT.

The chain links TRBV4-3 to TRBJ2-1; weak D call: TRBD1 (6 bases). Per the germline V gene, CDR1 is LGHNA and CDR2 is YSLEER. Trimming removed 0 bases from V and 4 bases from J, with 13 bases in between. This CDR3 comprises 16 residues. CDR3 DNA sequence: TGCGCCAGCAGCCAAGAAACTCTGGGGGCATACAATGAGCAGTTCTTC. It translates to CASSQETLGAYNEQFF.

The chain joins TRBV7-6 to TRBJ1-5; D not resolved. Trimming left V 3 bases short and J 7 bases short, with 10 bases between. CDR1 is SGHVS and CDR2 is FNYEAQ in the germline V gene. The CDR3 consists of 13 residues. The CDR3 is CASSLTAFQPQHF. DNA of the CDR3: TGTGCCAGCAGCTTGACCGCGTTCCAGCCCCAGCATTTT.

CDR3 loop: CSARGGQGAWNQPQHF. The CDR3 bases are TGCAGTGCTAGGGGGGGACAGGGTGCATGGAATCAGCCCCAGCATTTT. The chain links TRBV20-1 to TRBJ1-5, with 9 bases fitting TRBD1. Germline-derived CDR1 and CDR2 are DFQATT and SNEGSKA (reference sequence). CDR3 size: 16 residues. J lost 4 bases, V lost 3 bases, and 10 bases had no gene match.

The chain recombines TRBV18 with TRBJ2-5; no clear D gene. This CDR3 has 12 amino acids. V lost 1 base, J lost 5 bases, and 5 bases lay in between. CDR1 and CDR2 from the germline V gene are KGHSH and LQKENI. In DNA form, the CDR3 reads TGTGCCAGCTCACCACGGTCTGAGACCCAGTACTTC. This sequence encodes CASSPRSETQYF.

This clonotype was counted at least ten times. The chain couples TRBV5-1 to TRBJ1-2; TRBD1 matches 9 bases. V shed 5 bases and J 9 bases; nucleotides not matched to a gene: 8. The CDR3 has 13 residues. Looked up from germline, CDR1 is SGHRS and CDR2 is YFSETQ. The CDR3 spells CASRGQGRDRYTF. The DNA for the CDR3 is TGCGCCAGCAGGGGACAGGGTCGAGACCGCTACACCTTC.

This clonotype was found many times. The chain carries TRBV7-9 and TRBJ1-1; 7 positions agree with TRBD1. The CDR3 length is 14 residues. Looked up from germline, CDR1 is SEHNR and CDR2 is FQNEAQ (reference sequence). The J segment lost 4 bases and the V segment lost 0 bases, leaving 2 bases of the junction unmatched. In nucleotides, the CDR3 is TGTGCCAGCAGCTTAGCGGCAGGGGGCACTGAAGCTTTCTTT. Its protein is CASSLAAGGTEAFF. The full variable domain, rest sourced from reference TRBV7-9 and TRBJ1-1, is DTGVSQNPRHKITKRGQNVTFRCDPISEHNRLYWYRQTLGQGPEFLTYFQNEAQLEKSRLLSDRFSAERPKGSFSTLEIQRTEQGDSAMYLCASSLAAGGTEAFFGQGTRLTVV.

The chain combines TRBV7-9 with TRBJ2-2; TRBD1 matches 8 bases. The V gene end was trimmed by 4 bases and the J gene end by 4 bases; junction bases not matched to a gene: 5. The CDR3 extends over 15 amino acids. CDR1 and CDR2 (germline): SEHNR, FQNEAQ (reference sequence). In DNA, the CDR3 is TGTGCCAGCAGCTCGCGACAGGGGACCACCGGGGAGCTGTTTTTT. This translates into CASSSRQGTTGELFF.

This clonotype was detected only a few times. The rearrangement uses TRBV20-1 and TRBJ2-1, with 8 bases lining up with TRBD1. After removal of 5 bases from V and 0 bases from J, the junction contained 0 bases not matched to a gene. Germline assignment: CDR1 DFQATT and CDR2 SNEGSKA (reference sequence). The CDR3 is 13 residues long. CDR3 region: CSADRGSYNEQFF. CDR3 coding DNA: TGCAGTGCTGACAGGGGCTCCTACAATGAGCAGTTCTTC.

The chain carries TRBV6-1 and TRBJ1-2; perhaps TRBD1 as D (6 bases). CDR3 size: 17 residues. Germline CDR1 reads MNHNS; CDR2 reads SASEGT. Deletions cut 4 bases from V and 2 bases from J, with 20 bases between. Here the CDR3 reads CASSAVGGGASNYGYTF. CDR3 coding DNA: TGTGCCAGCAGTGCCGTTGGAGGGGGGGCCTCGAACTATGGCTACACCTTC.

This clonotype was observed at least ten times. The V gene is TRBV5-1, the J gene TRBJ2-3, with a possible D match to TRBD2 (7 bases). CDR1 SGHRS and CDR2 YFSETQ come from the germline V gene. CDR3 length: 15 residues. V was trimmed by 4 bases and J by 5 bases, leaving 17 bases between them. CDR3 bases: TGCGCCAGCAGCCCCAGTGGCGGGGGCATAGATACGCAGTATTTT. This gives the protein CASSPSGGGIDTQYF.

This clonotype was counted many times. J is TRBJ2-1 and V is TRBV20-1; TRBD2 aligns across 9 bases. From germline, CDR1 is DFQATT and CDR2 SNEGSKA (reference sequence). V dropped 0 bases and J dropped 9; count of bases not matched to a gene: 12. CDR3 length: 16 amino acids. DNA of the CDR3: TGCAGTGCTAGAGATATTAGCGGGGGACCCGCGGGTGAGCAGTTCTTC. Its protein product is CSARDISGGPAGEQFF.

The chain recombines TRBV12-3 or TRBV12-4 with TRBJ2-3; 7 bases are a match to TRBD2. After removal of 7 bases from V and 5 bases from J, the junction contained 6 bases not matched to a gene. The CDR3 is made up of 13 amino acids. CDR3 nucleotides: TGTGCCAGCATGCGGGGGAGAATAGATACGCAGTATTTT. The encoded protein is CASMRGRIDTQYF.

The rearrangement uses TRBV5-1 and TRBJ2-2, with D perhaps matching TRBD1 (5 bases). V lost 2 bases to trimming and J lost 6 bases, with 11 bases between them. The CDR3 totals 14 residues. CDR1 is SGHRS and CDR2 is YFSETQ in the germline V gene. CDR3 loop: CASSFPQGSGELFF. CDR3 DNA: TGCGCCAGCAGCTTTCCGCAGGGTTCCGGGGAGCTGTTTTTT.

This clonotype was picked up a small number of times. The chain employs TRBV10-3 and TRBJ1-6; D not certain. The CDR3 is made up of 16 amino acids. Trimming took 0 bases from V and 0 from J, leaving 6 bases between them. Looked up from germline, CDR1 is ENHRY and CDR2 is SYGVKD. DNA for the CDR3: TGTGCCATCAGTGAGTCTTTGGGCTCCTATAATTCACCCCTCCACTTT. It yields the protein CAISESLGSYNSPLHF.

This clonotype has just a few counts. The chain joins TRBV12-3 or TRBV12-4 to TRBJ1-2, with 9 bases identical to TRBD1. The CDR3 length is 15 residues. J was trimmed by 3 bases and V by 6 bases; bases with no gene match: 8. CDR3: CASSTRTGGHYGYTF. CDR3 nucleotides: TGTGCCAGCAGCACCCGAACAGGGGGCCACTATGGCTACACCTTC.

This clonotype was counted only a few times. The chain employs TRBV4-3 and TRBJ2-2; D is unclear. V lost 2 bases to trimming and J lost 4 bases, with 14 bases between them. The germline CDR1 and CDR2 sequences are LGHNA and YSLEER. The CDR3 sequence is 16 residues long. Here the CDR3 reads CASSQNTDQFTGELFF. CDR3 DNA: TGCGCCAGCAGCCAAAACACAGACCAATTCACCGGGGAGCTGTTTTTT.

The rearrangement joins TRBV14 to TRBJ2-6; no reliable D call. Deletions cut 3 bases from V and 3 bases from J, with 6 bases between. The germline V gene has CDR1 SGHDN and CDR2 FVKESK. The CDR3 has 14 amino acids. The CDR3 DNA sequence: TGTGCCAGCAGCCATTCGCTTGGGGCCAACGTCCTGACTTTC. It translates to CASSHSLGANVLTF.

The gene calls are TRBV12-5 and TRBJ1-1; 7 positions match TRBD1. CDR3 length: 18 amino acids. V was clipped by 4 bases and J by 2 bases; unmatched bases: 16. In germline, CDR1 is LGHNT, CDR2 FRNRAP. The CDR3 DNA sequence: TGTGCTAGTGGTTGGGCCACCACAGGGGCCAAACCTAACACTGAAGCTTTCTTT. Translated, it gives CASGWATTGAKPNTEAFF.